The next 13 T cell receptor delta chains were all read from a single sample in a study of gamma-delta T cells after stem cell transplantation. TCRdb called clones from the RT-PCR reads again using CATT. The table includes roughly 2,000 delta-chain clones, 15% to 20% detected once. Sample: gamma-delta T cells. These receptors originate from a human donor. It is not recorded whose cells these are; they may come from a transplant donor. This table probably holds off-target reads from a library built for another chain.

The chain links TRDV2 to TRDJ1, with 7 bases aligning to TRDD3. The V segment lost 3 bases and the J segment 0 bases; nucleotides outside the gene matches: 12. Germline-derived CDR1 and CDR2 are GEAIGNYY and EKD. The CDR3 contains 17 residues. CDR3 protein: CACDFLAWGSYTDKLIF. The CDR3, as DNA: TGTGCCTGTGACTTCTTGGCCTGGGGGTCCTACACCGATAAACTCATCTTT.

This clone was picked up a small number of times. The DNA for the CDR3 is TGTGCCTGTGACACCGTACCGATGGGGGATTCATCGTACACCGATAAACTCATCTTT. Protein product: CACDTVPMGDSSYTDKLIF. This sequence joins TRDV2 and TRDJ1, with 8 bases fitting TRDD3. CDR1 is GEAIGNYY, CDR2 EKD, per germline. The CDR3 covers 19 residues. The J segment lost 0 bases and the V segment lost 0 bases, leaving 14 bases of the junction unmatched.

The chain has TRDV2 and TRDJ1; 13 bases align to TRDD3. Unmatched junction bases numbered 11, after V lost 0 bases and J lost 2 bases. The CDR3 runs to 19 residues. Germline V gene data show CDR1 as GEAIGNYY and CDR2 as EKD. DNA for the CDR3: TGTGCCTGTGACACCGTAACTACTGGGGGATACGCGGGAACCGATAAACTCATCTTT. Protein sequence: CACDTVTTGGYAGTDKLIF.

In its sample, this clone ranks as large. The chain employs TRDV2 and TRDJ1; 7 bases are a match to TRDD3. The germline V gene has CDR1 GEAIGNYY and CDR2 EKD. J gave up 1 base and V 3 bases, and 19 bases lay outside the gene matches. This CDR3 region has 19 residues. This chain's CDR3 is CACDPLDLNWGPLTDKLIF. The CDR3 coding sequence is TGTGCCTGTGACCCATTAGACCTGAACTGGGGACCTCTCACCGATAAACTCATCTTT.

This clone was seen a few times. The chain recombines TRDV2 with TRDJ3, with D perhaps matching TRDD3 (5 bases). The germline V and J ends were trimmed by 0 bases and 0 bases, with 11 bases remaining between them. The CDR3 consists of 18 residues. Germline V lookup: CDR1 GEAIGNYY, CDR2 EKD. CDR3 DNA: TGTGCCTGTGACACCGCGGGGACTCGCTCCTGGGACACCCGACAGATGTTTTTC. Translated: CACDTAGTRSWDTRQMFF.

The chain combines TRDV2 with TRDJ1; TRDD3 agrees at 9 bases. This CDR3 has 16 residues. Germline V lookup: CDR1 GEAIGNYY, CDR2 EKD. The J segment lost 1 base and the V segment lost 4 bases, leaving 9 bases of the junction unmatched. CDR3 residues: CACDWVGDKTTDKLIF. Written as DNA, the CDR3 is TGTGCCTGTGATTGGGTGGGGGATAAAACCACCGATAAACTCATCTTT.

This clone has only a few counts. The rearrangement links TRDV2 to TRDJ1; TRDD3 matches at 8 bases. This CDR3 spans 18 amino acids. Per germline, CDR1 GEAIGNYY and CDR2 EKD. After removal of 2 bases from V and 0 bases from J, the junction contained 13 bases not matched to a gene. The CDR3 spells CACDKVLGAGLYTDKLIF. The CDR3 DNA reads TGTGCCTGTGACAAAGTACTGGGGGCCGGTCTGTACACCGATAAACTCATCTTT.

CDR3 residues: CACDVVRGDTEPRISWDTRQMFF. CDR3 sequence (DNA): TGTGCCTGTGACGTTGTCCGAGGGGATACGGAGCCGCGTATCAGCTGGGACACCCGACAGATGTTTTTC. The chain is built from TRDV2 and TRDJ3; 9 nucleotides line up with TRDD3. V was pared by 3 bases and J by 3 bases, with 23 bases of the junction left unmatched. Germline loops: CDR1 GEAIGNYY, CDR2 EKD. The CDR3 covers 23 residues.

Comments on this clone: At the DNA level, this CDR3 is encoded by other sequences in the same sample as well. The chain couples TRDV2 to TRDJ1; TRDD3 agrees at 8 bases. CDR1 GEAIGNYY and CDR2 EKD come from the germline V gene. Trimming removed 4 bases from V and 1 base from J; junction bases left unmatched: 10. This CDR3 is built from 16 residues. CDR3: CACDHIAGGTTDKLIF. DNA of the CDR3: TGTGCCTGTGATCACATCGCTGGGGGAACCACCGATAAACTCATCTTT.

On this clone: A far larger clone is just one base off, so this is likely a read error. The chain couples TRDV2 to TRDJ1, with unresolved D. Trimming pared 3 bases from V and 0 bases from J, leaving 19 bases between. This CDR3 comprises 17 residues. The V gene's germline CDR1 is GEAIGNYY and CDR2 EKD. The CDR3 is CACDALLREAYTDKLIF. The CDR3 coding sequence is TGTGCCTGTGACGCCCTGCTACGAGAGGCTTACACCGATAAACTCATCTTT.

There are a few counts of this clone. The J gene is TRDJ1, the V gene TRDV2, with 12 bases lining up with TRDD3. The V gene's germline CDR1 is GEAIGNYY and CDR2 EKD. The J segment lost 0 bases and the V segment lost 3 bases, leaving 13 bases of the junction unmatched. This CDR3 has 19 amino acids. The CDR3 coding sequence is TGTGCCTGTGACCCTGTACTGGGGGATACCAAGCCGTACACCGATAAACTCATCTTT. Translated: CACDPVLGDTKPYTDKLIF.

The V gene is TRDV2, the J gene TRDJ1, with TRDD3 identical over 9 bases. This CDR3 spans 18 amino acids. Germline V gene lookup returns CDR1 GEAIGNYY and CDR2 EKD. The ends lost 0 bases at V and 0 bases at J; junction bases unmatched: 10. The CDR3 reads CACDTLSTGGAYTDKLIF. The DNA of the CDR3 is TGTGCCTGTGACACCTTAAGTACTGGGGGAGCCTACACCGATAAACTCATCTTT.

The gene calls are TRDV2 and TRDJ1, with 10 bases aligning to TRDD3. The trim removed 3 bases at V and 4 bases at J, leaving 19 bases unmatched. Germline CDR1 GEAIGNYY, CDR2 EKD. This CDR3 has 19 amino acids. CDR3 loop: CACDLIRGIRSDPDDKLIF. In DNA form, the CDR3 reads TGTGCCTGTGACCTTATAAGGGGGATACGCTCGGACCCTGACGATAAACTCATCTTT.